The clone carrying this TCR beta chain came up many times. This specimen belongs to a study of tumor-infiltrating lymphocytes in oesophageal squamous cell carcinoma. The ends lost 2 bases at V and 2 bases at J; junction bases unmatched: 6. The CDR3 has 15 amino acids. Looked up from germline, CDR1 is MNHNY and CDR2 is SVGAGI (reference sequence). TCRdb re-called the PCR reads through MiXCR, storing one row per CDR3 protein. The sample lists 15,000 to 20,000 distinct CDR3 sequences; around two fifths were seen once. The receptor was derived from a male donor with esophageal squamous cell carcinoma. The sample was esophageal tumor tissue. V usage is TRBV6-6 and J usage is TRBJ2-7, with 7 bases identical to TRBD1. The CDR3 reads CASSYSPGQTYEQYF. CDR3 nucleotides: TGTGCCAGCAGTTACAGCCCGGGACAGACCTACGAGCAGTACTTC.